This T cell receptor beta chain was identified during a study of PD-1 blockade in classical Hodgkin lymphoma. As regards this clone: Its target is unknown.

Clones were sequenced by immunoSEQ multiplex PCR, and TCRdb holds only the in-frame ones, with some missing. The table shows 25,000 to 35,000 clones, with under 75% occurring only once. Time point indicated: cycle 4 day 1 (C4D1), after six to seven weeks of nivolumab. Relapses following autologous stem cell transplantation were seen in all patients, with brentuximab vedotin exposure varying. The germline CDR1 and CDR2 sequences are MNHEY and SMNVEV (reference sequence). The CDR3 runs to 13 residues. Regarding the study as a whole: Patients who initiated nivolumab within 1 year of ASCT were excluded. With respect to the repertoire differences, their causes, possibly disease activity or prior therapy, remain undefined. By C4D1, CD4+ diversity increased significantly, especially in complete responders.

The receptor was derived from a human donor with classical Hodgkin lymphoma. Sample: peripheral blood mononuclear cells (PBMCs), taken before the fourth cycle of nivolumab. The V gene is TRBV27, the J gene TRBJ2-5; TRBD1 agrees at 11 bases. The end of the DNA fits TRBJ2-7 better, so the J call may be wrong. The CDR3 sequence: CASSPGQGGEQYF. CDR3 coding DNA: TGTGCCAGCAGTCCGGGACAGGGGGGCGAGCAGTACTTC.